This TCR beta chain stems from a study of blood T cell repertoires in COVID-19. Germline assignment: CDR1 LGHNA and CDR2 YNFKEQ. The length of the CDR3 is 16 residues. V was clipped by 0 bases and J by 5 bases; unmatched bases: 7. Sequencing used immunoSEQ multiplex PCR; TCRdb keeps in-frame clones, though not all of them. Found here are about 480,000 clones, 75% to 90% of them singletons; the top ten hold around 8%. The chain recombines TRBV4-2 with TRBJ2-1; TRBD1 agrees at 7 bases. This TCR was recovered from a woman aged 55-70 years who had recovered from COVID-19. Sample: PBMCs or T cells enriched from blood (not recorded which). Here the CDR3 DNA reads TGTGCCAGCAGCCAAGATCAGCGGACAGGTGACAATGAGCAGTTCTTC. This encodes CASSQDQRTGDNEQFF.